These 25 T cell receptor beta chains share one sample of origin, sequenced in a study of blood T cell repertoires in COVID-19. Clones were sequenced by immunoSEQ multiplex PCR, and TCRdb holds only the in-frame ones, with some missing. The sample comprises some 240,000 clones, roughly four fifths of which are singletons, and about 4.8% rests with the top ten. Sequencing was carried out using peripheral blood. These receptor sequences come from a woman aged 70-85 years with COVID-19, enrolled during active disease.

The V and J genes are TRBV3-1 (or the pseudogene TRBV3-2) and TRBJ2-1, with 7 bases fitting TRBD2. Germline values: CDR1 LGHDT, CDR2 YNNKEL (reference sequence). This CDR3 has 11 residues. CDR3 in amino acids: CGSGNLNEQFF. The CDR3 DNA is TGTGGAAGCGGGAACCTAAATGAGCAGTTCTTC.

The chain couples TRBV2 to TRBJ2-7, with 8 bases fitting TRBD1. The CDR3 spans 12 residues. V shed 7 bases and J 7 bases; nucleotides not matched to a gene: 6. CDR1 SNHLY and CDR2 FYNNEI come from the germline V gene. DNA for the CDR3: TGTGCCAGCAAGCAGGGGGCGCGGGAGCAGTACTTC. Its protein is CASKQGAREQYF.

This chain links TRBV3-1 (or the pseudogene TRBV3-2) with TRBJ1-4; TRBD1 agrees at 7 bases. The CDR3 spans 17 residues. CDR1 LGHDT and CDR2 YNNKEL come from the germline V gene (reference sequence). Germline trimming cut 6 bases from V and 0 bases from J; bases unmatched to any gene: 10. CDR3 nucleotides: TGTGCCAGCAGTTCTTACAGGGGATTAGCAACTAATGAAAAACTGTTTTTT. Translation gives CASSSYRGLATNEKLFF.

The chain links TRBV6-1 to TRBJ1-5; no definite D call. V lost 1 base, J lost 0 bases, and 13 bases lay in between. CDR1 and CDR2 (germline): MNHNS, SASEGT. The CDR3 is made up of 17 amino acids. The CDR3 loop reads CASSEEGGNFSNQPQHF. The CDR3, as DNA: TGTGCCAGCAGTGAAGAGGGAGGGAATTTTAGCAATCAGCCCCAGCATTTT.

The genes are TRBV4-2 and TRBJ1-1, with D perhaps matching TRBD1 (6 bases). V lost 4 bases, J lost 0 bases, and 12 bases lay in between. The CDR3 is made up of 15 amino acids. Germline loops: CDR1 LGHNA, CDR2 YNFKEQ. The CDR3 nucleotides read TGTGCCAGCAGCCCGTCTACAGGGATGAACACTGAAGCTTTCTTT. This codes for CASSPSTGMNTEAFF.

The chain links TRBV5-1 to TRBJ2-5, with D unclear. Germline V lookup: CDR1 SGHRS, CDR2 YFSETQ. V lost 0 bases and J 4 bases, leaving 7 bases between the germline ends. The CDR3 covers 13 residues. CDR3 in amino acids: CASSLGGGETQYF. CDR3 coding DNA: TGCGCCAGCAGCTTGGGTGGCGGAGAGACCCAGTACTTC.

DNA of the CDR3: TGTGCCAGCAGCTTAGTCCGAAACCTGGCTTCACCCCTCCACTTT. As protein: CASSLVRNLASPLHF. J is TRBJ1-6 and V is TRBV7-8, with D hard to call. The CDR3 spans 15 residues. The V end was cut by 1 base, the J end by 9 bases, with 13 bases between. In germline, CDR1 is SGHVS, CDR2 FQNEAQ.

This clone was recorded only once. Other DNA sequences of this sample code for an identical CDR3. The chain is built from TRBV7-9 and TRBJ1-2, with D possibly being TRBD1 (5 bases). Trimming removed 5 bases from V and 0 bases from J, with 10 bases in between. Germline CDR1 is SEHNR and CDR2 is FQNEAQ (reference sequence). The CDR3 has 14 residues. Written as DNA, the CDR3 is TGTGCCAGCAGCCTTAGACAGTCTAACTATGGCTACACCTTC. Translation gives CASSLRQSNYGYTF. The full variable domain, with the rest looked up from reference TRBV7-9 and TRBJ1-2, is DTGVSQNPRHKITKRGQNVTFRCDPISEHNRLYWYRQTLGQGPEFLTYFQNEAQLEKSRLLSDRFSAERPKGSFSTLEIQRTEQGDSAMYLCASSLRQSNYGYTFGSGTRLTVV.

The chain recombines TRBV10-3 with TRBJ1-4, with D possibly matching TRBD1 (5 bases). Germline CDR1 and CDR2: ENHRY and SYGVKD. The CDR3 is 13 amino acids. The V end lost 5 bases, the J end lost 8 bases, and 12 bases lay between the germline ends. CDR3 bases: TGTGCCATCAGTAGGGGATTGAACGAAAAACTGTTTTTT. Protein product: CAISRGLNEKLFF.

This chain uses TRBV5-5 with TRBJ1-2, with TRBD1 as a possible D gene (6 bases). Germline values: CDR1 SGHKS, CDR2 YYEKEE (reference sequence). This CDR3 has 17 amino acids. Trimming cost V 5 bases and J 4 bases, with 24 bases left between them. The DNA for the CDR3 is TGTGCCAGCAGTTCGTACAGGGCCTCCCTTGCCTTCTATGGCTACACCTTC. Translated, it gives CASSSYRASLAFYGYTF. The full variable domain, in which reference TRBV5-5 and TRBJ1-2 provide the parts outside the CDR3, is DAGVTQSPTHLIKTRGQQVTLRCSPISGHKSVSWYQQVLGQGPQFIFQYYEKEERGRGNFPDRFSARQFPNYSSELNVNALLLGDSALYLCASSSYRASLAFYGYTFGSGTRLTVV.

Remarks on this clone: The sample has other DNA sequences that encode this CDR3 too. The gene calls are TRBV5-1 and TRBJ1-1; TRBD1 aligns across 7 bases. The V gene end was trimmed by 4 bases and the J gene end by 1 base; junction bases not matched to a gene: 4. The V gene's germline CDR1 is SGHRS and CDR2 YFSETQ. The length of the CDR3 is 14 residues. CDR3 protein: CASSLRTGNTEAFF. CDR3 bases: TGCGCCAGCAGCCTAAGGACAGGGAACACTGAAGCTTTCTTT. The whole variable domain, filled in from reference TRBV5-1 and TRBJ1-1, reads KAGVTQTPRYLIKTRGQQVTLSCSPISGHRSVSWYQQTPGQGLQFLFEYFSETQRNKGNFPGRFSGRQFSNSRSEMNVSTLELGDSALYLCASSLRTGNTEAFFGQGTRLTVV.

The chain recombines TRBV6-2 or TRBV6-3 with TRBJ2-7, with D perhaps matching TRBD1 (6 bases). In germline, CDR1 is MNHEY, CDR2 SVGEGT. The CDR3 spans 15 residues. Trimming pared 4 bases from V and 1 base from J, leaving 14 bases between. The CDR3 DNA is TGTGCCAGCAGTTTCGGACAGCGATGGTCCTACGAGCAGTACTTC. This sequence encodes CASSFGQRWSYEQYF.

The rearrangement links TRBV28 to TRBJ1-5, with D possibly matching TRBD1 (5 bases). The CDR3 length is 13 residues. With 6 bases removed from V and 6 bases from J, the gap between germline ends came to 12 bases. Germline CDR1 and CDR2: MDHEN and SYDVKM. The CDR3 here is CASRVWTSQPQHF. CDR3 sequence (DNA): TGTGCCAGCAGGGTGTGGACAAGTCAGCCCCAGCATTTT.

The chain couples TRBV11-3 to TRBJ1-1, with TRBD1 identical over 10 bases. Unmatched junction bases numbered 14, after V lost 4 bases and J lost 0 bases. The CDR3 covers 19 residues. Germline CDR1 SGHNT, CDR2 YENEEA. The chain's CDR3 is CASSCADTGQGLMNTEAFF. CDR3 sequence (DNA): TGTGCCAGCAGCTGCGCAGATACGGGACAGGGGCTTATGAACACTGAAGCTTTCTTT.

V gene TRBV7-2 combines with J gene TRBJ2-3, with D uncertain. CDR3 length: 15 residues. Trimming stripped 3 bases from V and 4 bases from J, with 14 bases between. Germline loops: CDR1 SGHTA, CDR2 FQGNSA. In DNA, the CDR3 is TGTGCCAGCAGCTTGGGTCCGGCGGCGGCAGATACGCAGTATTTT. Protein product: CASSLGPAAADTQYF.

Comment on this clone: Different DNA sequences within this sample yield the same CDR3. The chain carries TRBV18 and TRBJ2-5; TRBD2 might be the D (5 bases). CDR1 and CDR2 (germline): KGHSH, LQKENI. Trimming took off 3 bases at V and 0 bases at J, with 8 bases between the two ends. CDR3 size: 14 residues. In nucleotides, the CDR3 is TGTGCCAGCTCACCGAGGGAGTACCAAGAGACCCAGTACTTC. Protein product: CASSPREYQETQYF.

The CDR3 loop reads CASRGTGGRETQYF. The DNA of the CDR3 is TGTGCCAGCAGGGGGACAGGGGGGAGGGAGACCCAGTACTTC. The chain recombines TRBV6-5 with TRBJ2-5, with 11 bases that match TRBD1. Losses at the gene ends were 6 bases for V and 5 bases for J; bases not matched to a gene: 5. From germline, CDR1 is MNHEY and CDR2 SVGAGI. The CDR3 has 14 residues.

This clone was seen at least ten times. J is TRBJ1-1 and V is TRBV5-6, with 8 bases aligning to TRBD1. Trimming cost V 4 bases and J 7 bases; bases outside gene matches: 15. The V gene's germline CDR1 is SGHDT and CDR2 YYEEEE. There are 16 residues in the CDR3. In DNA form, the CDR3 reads TGTGCCAGCAGCCCCCGGACAGGGCGAGCGCACCGTGAAGCTTTCTTT. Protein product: CASSPRTGRAHREAFF.

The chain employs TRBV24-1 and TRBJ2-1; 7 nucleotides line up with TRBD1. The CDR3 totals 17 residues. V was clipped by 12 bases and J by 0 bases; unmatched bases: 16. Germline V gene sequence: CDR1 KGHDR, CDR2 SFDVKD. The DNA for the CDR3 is TGTGCCGCCCCGACAGGGCCACTTTCAAGCTCCTACAATGAGCAGTTCTTC. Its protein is CAAPTGPLSSSYNEQFF.

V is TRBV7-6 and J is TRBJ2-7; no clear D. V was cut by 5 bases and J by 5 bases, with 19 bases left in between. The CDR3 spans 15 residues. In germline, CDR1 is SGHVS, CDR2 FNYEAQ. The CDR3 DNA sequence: TGTGCCAGCAGCCTGATCCAGGAATCTTCAGACGAGCAGTACTTC. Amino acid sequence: CASSLIQESSDEQYF.

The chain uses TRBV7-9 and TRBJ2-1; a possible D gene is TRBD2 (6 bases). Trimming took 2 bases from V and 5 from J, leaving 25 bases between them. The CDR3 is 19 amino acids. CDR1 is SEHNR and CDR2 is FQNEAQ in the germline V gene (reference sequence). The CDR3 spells CASSLIQSRTTELHNEQFF. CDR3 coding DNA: TGTGCCAGCAGCTTAATACAATCCAGGACTACCGAATTACACAATGAGCAGTTCTTC.

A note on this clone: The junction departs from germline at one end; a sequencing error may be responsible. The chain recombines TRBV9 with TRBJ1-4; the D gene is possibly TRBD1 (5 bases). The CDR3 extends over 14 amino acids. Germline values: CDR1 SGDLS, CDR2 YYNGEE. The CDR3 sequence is CASSVAPRGGNLVF. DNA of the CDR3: TGTGCCAGCAGCGTAGCCCCACGGGGCGGGAACTTGGTCTTT.

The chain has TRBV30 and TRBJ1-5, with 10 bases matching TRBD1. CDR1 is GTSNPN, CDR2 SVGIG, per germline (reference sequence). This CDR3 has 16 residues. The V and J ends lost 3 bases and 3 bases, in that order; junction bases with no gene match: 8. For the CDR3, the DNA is TGTGCCTGGAGCCCAACGGGACAGGGGTTCAATCAGCCCCAGCATTTT. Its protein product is CAWSPTGQGFNQPQHF.

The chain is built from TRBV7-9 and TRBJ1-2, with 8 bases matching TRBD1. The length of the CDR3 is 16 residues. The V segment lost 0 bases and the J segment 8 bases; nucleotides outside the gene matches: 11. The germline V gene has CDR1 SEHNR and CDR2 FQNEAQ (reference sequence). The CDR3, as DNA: TGTGCCAGCAGCTTAGCTTTCGAGACAGGGGTTGCCGGCTACACCTTC. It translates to CASSLAFETGVAGYTF.

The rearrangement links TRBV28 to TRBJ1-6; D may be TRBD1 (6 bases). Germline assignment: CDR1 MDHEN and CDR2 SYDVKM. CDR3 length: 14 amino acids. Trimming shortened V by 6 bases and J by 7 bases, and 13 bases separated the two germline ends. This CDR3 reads CASSRGGANSPLHF. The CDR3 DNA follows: TGTGCCAGCAGCCGCGGGGGCGCCAATTCACCCCTCCACTTT.